The 31 T cell receptor beta chains in this list originate from one sample, sequenced in a study of identical twins. Using its own MiXCR run on the 5' RACE reads, TCRdb lists one record per CDR3 protein. The data contain 1.5 million to 2 million distinct CDR3 sequences, around 33% of them seen just once; the ten biggest clones take up around 0.3%. The material sequenced was cord blood. Source of these receptors: a newborn girl in good health.

The rearrangement uses TRBV10-3 and TRBJ1-3; D unresolved. The length of the CDR3 is 18 residues. Germline V gene sequence: CDR1 ENHRY, CDR2 SYGVKD. The V end was cut by 0 bases, the J end by 0 bases, with 15 bases between. The chain's CDR3 is CAISESMLGKGSGNTIYF. In nucleotides, the CDR3 is TGTGCCATCAGTGAGTCGATGCTGGGGAAGGGCTCTGGAAACACCATATATTTT.

This clonotype was detected only once. Since no conserved phenylalanine or tryptophan closes the CDR3, a read error is the likely cause. The gene calls are TRBV20-1 and TRBJ1-4, with D possibly TRBD1 on 6 matching bases. The V end lost 5 bases, the J end lost 8 bases, and 18 bases lay between the germline ends. Germline CDR1 and CDR2: DFQATT and SNEGSKA (reference sequence). The CDR3 spans 14 residues. In nucleotides, the CDR3 is TGCAGTGCTTCAAGGGCTCAGGGGAAAGAAAAACTGTTTTTA. It encodes CSASRAQGKEKLFL.

This clonotype turned up a few times. The chain links TRBV24-1 to TRBJ2-7; the match to TRBD1 covers 8 bases. With V trimmed by 4 bases and J by 4 bases, 20 bases remained unmatched. CDR3 length: 19 residues. Per the germline V gene, CDR1 is KGHDR and CDR2 is SFDVKD. CDR3 nucleotide sequence: TGTGCCACCAGTGAACGGGGACAGGTTAAACTCCGGGGCGTTTACGAGCAGTACTTC. It specifies CATSERGQVKLRGVYEQYF.

As concerns this clonotype: This sequence may be a read error, since a much larger clone differs from it by one base. The rearrangement links TRBV13 to TRBJ2-1; D gene unclear. CDR1 and CDR2 (germline): PRHDT, FYEKMQ (reference sequence). CDR3 length equals 14 residues. The CDR3 DNA sequence: TGTGCCAGCAGCTTAGAGCGTCCTTACAGTGAGCAGTTCTTC. It is translated as CASSLERPYSEQFF.

This chain uses TRBV4-2 with TRBJ2-3; a possible D gene is TRBD2 (5 bases). The V and J ends lost 0 bases and 2 bases respectively, with 12 bases between them. The germline CDR1 and CDR2 sequences are LGHNA and YNFKEQ. This CDR3 has 16 residues. The CDR3 DNA is TGTGCCAGCAGCCAAGATACGCTAGCCTACACAGATACGCAGTATTTT. The encoded protein is CASSQDTLAYTDTQYF.

The J gene is TRBJ2-7, the V gene TRBV4-1; D is unclear. The V end lost 2 bases, the J end lost 0 bases, and 8 bases lay between the germline ends. The germline V gene has CDR1 MGHRA and CDR2 YSYEKL. The CDR3 extends over 14 amino acids. CDR3 bases: TGCGCCAGCAGCCAACCCCGGACCTCCTACGAGCAGTACTTC. This encodes CASSQPRTSYEQYF.

J is TRBJ2-7 and V is TRBV25-1; no reliable D call. Trimming took off 1 base at V and 4 bases at J, with 11 bases between the two ends. Germline assignment: CDR1 MGHDK and CDR2 SYGVNS. This CDR3 is 14 amino acids long. CDR3 coding DNA: TGTGCCAGCAGTGAATGGGCAGATAATTACGAGCAGTACTTC. It translates to CASSEWADNYEQYF.

This clonotype was found a few times. The J gene is TRBJ2-1, the V gene TRBV24-1; TRBD1 matches at 7 bases. The CDR3 has 14 amino acids. V lost 10 bases to trimming and J lost 0 bases; unmatched junction nucleotides: 5. Germline V gene sequence: CDR1 KGHDR, CDR2 SFDVKD. CDR3 protein: CATSGTDSYNEQFF. CDR3 in DNA: TGTGCCACGTCCGGGACAGACTCCTACAATGAGCAGTTCTTC.

The gene calls are TRBV5-1 and TRBJ1-2; 8 positions agree with TRBD1. Trimming cost V 0 bases and J 6 bases; bases outside gene matches: 4. Germline lookup yields CDR1 SGHRS and CDR2 YFSETQ. This CDR3 spans 14 amino acids. CDR3 loop: CASSLASGGNGYTF. The CDR3 bases are TGCGCCAGCAGCTTGGCGTCAGGGGGCAATGGCTACACCTTC. Filled out from reference TRBV5-1 and TRBJ1-2, the complete variable domain reads KAGVTQTPRYLIKTRGQQVTLSCSPISGHRSVSWYQQTPGQGLQFLFEYFSETQRNKGNFPGRFSGRQFSNSRSEMNVSTLELGDSALYLCASSLASGGNGYTFGSGTRLTVV.

The chain combines TRBV7-9 with TRBJ2-2; the match to TRBD1 covers 9 bases. Per the germline V gene, CDR1 is SEHNR and CDR2 is FQNEAQ (reference sequence). The CDR3 totals 17 residues. Losses at the gene ends were 4 bases for V and 9 bases for J; bases not matched to a gene: 15. The CDR3 coding sequence is TGTGCCAGCAGCTCCTCATACAGGGGACAGGGCATGTGGGAGCTGTTTTTT. Translation: CASSSSYRGQGMWELFF.

This clonotype occurred many times. The chain has TRBV20-1 and TRBJ2-7; perhaps TRBD2 as D (6 bases). V lost 3 bases to trimming and J lost 0 bases, with 15 bases between them. This CDR3 spans 15 amino acids. Germline-derived CDR1 and CDR2 are DFQATT and SNEGSKA (reference sequence). CDR3 DNA sequence: TGCAGTGCTAGGATTTGGCGGGGTAACTCCTACGAGCAGTACTTC. Protein product: CSARIWRGNSYEQYF.

This clonotype turned up a few times. The chain employs TRBV2 and TRBJ2-5; D perhaps matches TRBD1 (5 bases). From germline, CDR1 is SNHLY and CDR2 FYNNEI. V gave up 5 bases and J gave up 1 base, with 8 bases separating them. This CDR3 has 13 residues. The CDR3 DNA reads as TGTGCCAGCAGTATCACAGGCCAAGAGACCCAGTACTTC. Protein product: CASSITGQETQYF.

This chain uses TRBV5-4 with TRBJ1-2, with 7 bases aligning to TRBD1. Germline assignment: CDR1 SGHNT and CDR2 YYREEE (reference sequence). V shed 6 bases, J shed 2 bases, and the junction held 7 bases outside the gene matches. This CDR3 comprises 14 residues. The CDR3 DNA reads as TGTGCCAGCACCCGACCGACAGGGAACTATGGCTACACCTTC. Encoded protein: CASTRPTGNYGYTF. Drawing the rest from reference TRBV5-4 and TRBJ1-2, the complete variable domain is ETGVTQSPTHLIKTRGQQVTLRCSSQSGHNTVSWYQQALGQGPQFIFQYYREEENGRGNFPPRFSGLQFPNYSSELNVNALELDDSALYLCASTRPTGNYGYTFGSGTRLTVV.

The chain combines TRBV7-9 with TRBJ1-2; TRBD1 matches at 11 bases. CDR3 length equals 18 residues. Germline loops: CDR1 SEHNR, CDR2 FQNEAQ (reference sequence). With V trimmed by 0 bases and J by 3 bases, 9 bases remained unmatched. The CDR3 coding sequence is TGTGCCAGCAGCTTAGCGGGGACAGGGGGATATAAGGACTATGGCTACACCTTC. Translating it yields CASSLAGTGGYKDYGYTF.

This clonotype has more than one count but fewer than ten. The V call is TRBV7-8, the J call TRBJ1-2, with 7 positions matching TRBD1. This CDR3 has 18 amino acids. Germline-derived CDR1 and CDR2 are SGHVS and FQNEAQ. J gave up 4 bases and V 0 bases, and 14 bases lay outside the gene matches. The CDR3 is CASSLARWFQGDPYGYTF. The CDR3 coding sequence is TGTGCCAGCAGCTTAGCACGGTGGTTTCAGGGGGATCCCTATGGCTACACCTTC. Complete variable domain (other parts from reference TRBV7-8 and TRBJ1-2): GAGVSQSPRYKVAKRGQDVALRCDPISGHVSLFWYQQALGQGPEFLTYFQNEAQLDKSGLPSDRFFAERPEGSVSTLKIQRTQQEDSAVYLCASSLARWFQGDPYGYTFGSGTRLTVV.

This clonotype was picked up many times. The CDR3 bases are TGCAGCGTCCTCACAGGGGACACTGAAGCTTTCTTT. Translation gives CSVLTGDTEAFF. The chain employs TRBV29-1 and TRBJ1-1, with TRBD1 matching 7 bases. Germline CDR1 is SQVTM and CDR2 is ANQGSEA. The CDR3 loop spans 12 amino acids. Trimming removed 6 bases from V and 3 bases from J; junction bases left unmatched: 4.

The rearrangement joins TRBV6-1 to TRBJ1-5, with D tentatively TRBD1 (5 bases). Trimming took 4 bases from V and 3 from J, leaving 10 bases between them. Germline V CDR1 and CDR2: MNHNS, SASEGT. This CDR3 has 14 amino acids. The CDR3 is CASSGDGHNQPQHF. CDR3 DNA sequence: TGTGCCAGCAGTGGAGACGGACACAATCAGCCCCAGCATTTT.

This clonotype has just a few counts. J is TRBJ2-3 and V is TRBV6-2 or TRBV6-3; 7 bases fit TRBD2. The CDR3 extends over 16 amino acids. V was clipped by 2 bases and J by 2 bases; unmatched bases: 7. Germline lookup yields CDR1 MNHEY and CDR2 SVGEGT. CDR3 sequence reads: CASSYGLAANTDTQYF. The CDR3 region has the DNA TGTGCCAGCAGTTACGGGCTAGCGGCTAACACAGATACGCAGTATTTT.

The chain combines TRBV20-1 with TRBJ1-2; D gene uncertain. Germline V gene lookup returns CDR1 DFQATT and CDR2 SNEGSKA (reference sequence). With 6 bases removed from V and 0 bases from J, the gap between germline ends came to 14 bases. This CDR3 is built from 14 residues. The chain's CDR3 is CSAQSSVSNYGYTF. As DNA, the CDR3 is TGCAGTGCGCAATCTTCGGTCTCTAACTATGGCTACACCTTC.

The CDR3 is CATSGTSSTDTQYF. The CDR3 nucleotides are TGTGCCACTTCCGGGACTTCTAGCACAGATACGCAGTATTTT. The chain links TRBV10-3 to TRBJ2-3; D might be TRBD2 (6 bases). Germline V gene sequence: CDR1 ENHRY, CDR2 SYGVKD. V lost 10 bases to trimming and J lost 0 bases, with 14 bases between them. The CDR3 extends over 14 amino acids.

Comment on this clonotype: This may come from a read error, since a much larger clone is one base off. This chain joins TRBV25-1 and TRBJ1-2; weak D call: TRBD1 (5 bases). This CDR3 is 13 amino acids long. Germline loops: CDR1 MGHDK, CDR2 SYGVNS. The germline V and J ends were trimmed by 0 bases and 4 bases, with 6 bases remaining between them. The CDR3 DNA is TGTGCCAGCAGTGAATATGGGGGCTATGGCTACACCTTC. Protein: CASSEYGGYGYTF.

CDR3: CASSLSASGGYEQYF. In DNA, the CDR3 is TGTGCCAGCAGCTTATCGGCTAGCGGGGGGTACGAGCAGTACTTC. The V and J genes are TRBV7-6 and TRBJ2-7; 11 positions match TRBD2. V shed 2 bases and J 4 bases; nucleotides not matched to a gene: 4. Looked up from germline, CDR1 is SGHVS and CDR2 is FNYEAQ. The CDR3 length is 15 residues.

This clonotype was found many times. V and J are TRBV20-1 and TRBJ2-7; no clear D gene. This CDR3 region has 10 residues. Germline V lookup: CDR1 DFQATT, CDR2 SNEGSKA (reference sequence). V lost 7 bases and J 2 bases, leaving 6 bases between the germline ends. The DNA of the CDR3 is TGCAGTGTAGACACCTACGAGCAGTACTTC. Translation: CSVDTYEQYF.

The chain has TRBV11-2 and TRBJ2-5; possible D gene TRBD2, 5 bases. Trimming left V 4 bases short and J 1 base short, with 19 bases between. The CDR3 totals 17 residues. Per germline, CDR1 SGHAT and CDR2 FQNNGV. The chain's CDR3 is CASSSSGILRFQETQYF. In nucleotides, the CDR3 is TGTGCCAGCAGCTCCTCCGGGATTTTGCGGTTCCAAGAGACCCAGTACTTC.

This chain uses TRBV20-1 with TRBJ2-3; TRBD2 matches at 7 bases. CDR3 length: 16 amino acids. After removal of 2 bases from V and 0 bases from J, the junction contained 8 bases not matched to a gene. From germline, CDR1 is DFQATT and CDR2 SNEGSKA (reference sequence). As DNA, the CDR3 is TGCAGTGCTAGAAAGCCAGCGGGGATTAGCACAGATACGCAGTATTTT. Protein sequence: CSARKPAGISTDTQYF.

This clonotype has a handful of counts. This rearrangement joins TRBV28 to TRBJ1-2, with D tentatively TRBD1 (5 bases). This CDR3 comprises 14 residues. With 7 bases removed from V and 5 bases from J, the gap between germline ends came to 17 bases. CDR1 is MDHEN, CDR2 SYDVKM, per germline. CDR3 residues: CASTPGDRLYGYTF. The DNA for the CDR3 is TGTGCCAGCACCCCCGGCGACAGACTTTATGGCTACACCTTC.

The chain links TRBV18 to TRBJ2-5; D is perhaps TRBD1 (5 bases). The J call may be in error: the DNA end matches TRBJ2-7 better. Germline lookup yields CDR1 KGHSH and CDR2 LQKENI. CDR3 length: 14 residues. CDR3 protein: CASSPLQGWDEQYF. In DNA form, the CDR3 reads TGTGCCAGCTCACCATTGCAGGGCTGGGACGAGCAGTACTTC.

This clonotype has more than one count but fewer than ten. The J gene is TRBJ1-2, the V gene TRBV11-2, with D perhaps matching TRBD1 (5 bases). The CDR3 extends over 14 amino acids. Germline CDR1 reads SGHAT; CDR2 reads FQNNGV. Trimming took 5 bases from V and 2 from J, leaving 12 bases between them. CDR3 sequence (DNA): TGTGCCAGCAGCCCCCCGACAGAGAACTATGGCTACACCTTC. Translating it yields CASSPPTENYGYTF.

Ten or more counts support this clonotype. V gene TRBV5-1 combines with J gene TRBJ2-3; maybe TRBD2 (5 bases). Germline loops: CDR1 SGHRS, CDR2 YFSETQ. The CDR3 consists of 14 residues. The V gene lost 2 bases and the J gene lost 4 bases, with 11 bases spanning the gap. The CDR3 sequence: CASSFEGLADTQYF. As DNA, the CDR3 is TGCGCCAGCAGCTTCGAGGGCCTGGCAGATACGCAGTATTTT.

This clonotype was observed a few times. The rearrangement uses TRBV2 and TRBJ1-5; the D is unclear. The CDR3 length is 12 residues. Trimming left V 7 bases short and J 3 bases short, with 7 bases between. CDR1 is SNHLY and CDR2 is FYNNEI in the germline V gene. The CDR3 sequence is CASTGHNQPQHF. The CDR3 coding sequence is TGTGCCAGCACCGGGCACAATCAGCCCCAGCATTTT.

The rearrangement joins TRBV29-1 to TRBJ1-1; a weak D match, TRBD1 (6 bases). Looked up from germline, CDR1 is SQVTM and CDR2 is ANQGSEA. The CDR3 runs to 12 residues. V dropped 8 bases and J dropped 4 bases, with 14 bases sitting between them. The CDR3 coding sequence is TGCAGCTACCAAGGGGGAATCACTGAAGCTTTCTTT. This translates into CSYQGGITEAFF.